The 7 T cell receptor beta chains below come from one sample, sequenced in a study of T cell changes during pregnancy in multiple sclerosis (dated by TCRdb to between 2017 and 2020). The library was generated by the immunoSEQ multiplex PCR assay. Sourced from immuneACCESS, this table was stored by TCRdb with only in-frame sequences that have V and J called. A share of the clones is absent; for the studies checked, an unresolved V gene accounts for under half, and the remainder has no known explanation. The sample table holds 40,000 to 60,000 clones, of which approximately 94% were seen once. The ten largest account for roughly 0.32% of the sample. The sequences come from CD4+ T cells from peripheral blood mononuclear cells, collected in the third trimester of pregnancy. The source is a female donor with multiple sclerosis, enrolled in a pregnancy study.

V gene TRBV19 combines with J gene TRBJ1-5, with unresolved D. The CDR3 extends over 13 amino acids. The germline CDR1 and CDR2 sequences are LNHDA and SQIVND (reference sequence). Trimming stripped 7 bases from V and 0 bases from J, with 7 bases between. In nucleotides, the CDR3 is TGTGCCAGTACCTTACATAGCAATCAGCCCCAGCATTTT. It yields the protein CASTLHSNQPQHF.

The CDR3 loop is CASSLADYGYTF. The DNA of the CDR3 is TGTGCCAGCAGCCTGGCGGACTATGGCTACACCTTC. The genes are TRBV7-6 and TRBJ1-2; no reliable D call. The V gene lost 5 bases and the J gene lost 3 bases, with 7 bases spanning the gap. CDR3 length equals 12 residues. Germline loops: CDR1 SGHVS, CDR2 FNYEAQ.

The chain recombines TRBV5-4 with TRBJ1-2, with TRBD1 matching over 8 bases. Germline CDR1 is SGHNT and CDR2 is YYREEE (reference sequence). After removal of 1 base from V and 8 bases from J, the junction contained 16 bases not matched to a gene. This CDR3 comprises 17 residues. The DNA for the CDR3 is TGTGCCAGCAGCTTGTTAGGGCGCCGACAGGGGATTTACGGCTACACCTTC. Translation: CASSLLGRRQGIYGYTF. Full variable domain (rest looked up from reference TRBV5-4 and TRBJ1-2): ETGVTQSPTHLIKTRGQQVTLRCSSQSGHNTVSWYQQALGQGPQFIFQYYREEENGRGNFPPRFSGLQFPNYSSELNVNALELDDSALYLCASSLLGRRQGIYGYTFGSGTRLTVV.

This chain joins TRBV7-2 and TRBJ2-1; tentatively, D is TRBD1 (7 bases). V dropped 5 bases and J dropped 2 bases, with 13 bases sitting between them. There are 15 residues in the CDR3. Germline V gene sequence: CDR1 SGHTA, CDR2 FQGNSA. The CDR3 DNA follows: TGTGCCAGCAGCCCCCGGAGGGGGCCCTACAATGAGCAGTTCTTC. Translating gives CASSPRRGPYNEQFF.

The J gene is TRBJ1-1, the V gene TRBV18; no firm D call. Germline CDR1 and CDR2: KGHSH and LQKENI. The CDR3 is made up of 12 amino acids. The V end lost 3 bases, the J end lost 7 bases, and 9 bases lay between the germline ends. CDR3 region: CASSPRGGEAFF. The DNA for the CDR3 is TGTGCCAGCTCACCGAGAGGCGGTGAAGCTTTCTTT.

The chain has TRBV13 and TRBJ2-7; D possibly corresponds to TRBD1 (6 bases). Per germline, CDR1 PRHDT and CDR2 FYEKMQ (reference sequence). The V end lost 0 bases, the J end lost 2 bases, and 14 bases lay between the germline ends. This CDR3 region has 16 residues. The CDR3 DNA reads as TGTGCCAGCAGCTTAGGCCCCAGGGGTATCCCCTACGAGCAGTACTTC. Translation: CASSLGPRGIPYEQYF.

CDR3 protein: CSAIRDEAFF. CDR3 bases: TGCAGTGCTATCAGGGATGAAGCTTTCTTT. The V call is TRBV20-1, the J call TRBJ1-1, with a tentative D call TRBD1 (5 bases). The CDR3 has 10 amino acids. Looked up from germline, CDR1 is DFQATT and CDR2 is SNEGSKA (reference sequence). The V end was cut by 4 bases, the J end by 7 bases, with 7 bases between.